The T cell receptor beta chain described here comes from a study of T cells in Graves' hyperthyroidism and ophthalmopathy. In the study overall: Peripheral blood was drawn at first diagnosis, prior to all treatment. Notes on the study in general: Blood also showed most of the thyroid clonotypes that were expanded above 0.001.

PBMCs were sourced from roughly 10 ml fresh peripheral blood. RNA transcripts provided the source from which TCR beta CDR3 regions were amplified. With the HTBI primer set, the TCR CDR3 went through a first round of RT-PCR. From the multiplex PCR reads, TCRdb called clonotypes with MiXCR, one entry per CDR3 protein. Among some 350,000 distinct CDR3 sequences listed, roughly 13% were seen once. The V gene's germline CDR1 is SEHNR and CDR2 FQNEAQ (reference sequence). V lost 4 bases and J lost 5; bases outside the gene matches: 11. This CDR3 contains 15 residues. This clonotype came up many times. Its antigen is unidentified.

The source material was blood. The origin of this receptor is a woman in her thirties or forties with Graves' ophthalmopathy. The chain joins TRBV7-9 to TRBJ2-7, with 7 positions matching TRBD2. CDR3 in amino acids: CASSSRGGGVHEQYF. CDR3 nucleotides: TGTGCCAGCAGCTCCCGGGGCGGGGGAGTGCACGAGCAGTACTTC.